The 29 T cell receptor beta chains presented below share a single source sample, sequenced in a study of type 1 regulatory T cells. Their recognized antigens are unknown. MiXCR, applied by TCRdb to the reads, yields one record per CDR3 protein. The sample includes thousands of distinct CDR3 sequences, under 35% seen only once; the top ten take about 7.8%. Sequencing was performed on cultured T cells, either the whole culture or a sorted T cell fraction (not recorded which). As for subset: Tr1-enriched cell product generated in vitro against host alloantigens. Source of these receptors: a human donor in good health.

This clonotype qualifies as medium-sized. V is TRBV6-1 and J is TRBJ1-2; D may be TRBD1 (6 bases). Germline loops: CDR1 MNHNS, CDR2 SASEGT. Trimming cost V 5 bases and J 2 bases, with 9 bases left between them. The CDR3 is 13 residues long. The CDR3 DNA sequence: TGTGCCAGCAGTCTTGACAGGAACTATGGCTACACCTTC. It is translated as CASSLDRNYGYTF.

By proportion, this clonotype is medium-sized. The rearrangement joins TRBV3-1 to TRBJ2-1; TRBD2 matches at 9 bases. Germline assignment: CDR1 LGHDT and CDR2 YNNKEL (reference sequence). This CDR3 region has 17 residues. After removal of 0 bases from V and 6 bases from J, the junction contained 9 bases not matched to a gene. The DNA of the CDR3 is TGTGCCAGCAGCCAAGATCCCGGCGGGAGGGCCCTCAATGAGCAGTTCTTC. This gives the protein CASSQDPGGRALNEQFF.

This clonotype is medium-sized within its sample. The chain is built from TRBV7-3 and TRBJ2-3; D remains ambiguous. CDR3 length: 13 amino acids. With 2 bases removed from V and 3 bases from J, the gap between germline ends came to 6 bases. Germline loops: CDR1 SGHTA, CDR2 FQGTGA. DNA of the CDR3: TGTGCCAGCAGCTTAGATAGGACAGATACGCAGTATTTT. It is translated as CASSLDRTDTQYF.

Only a few counts were recorded for this clonotype. V usage is TRBV5-1 and J usage is TRBJ2-1; the match to TRBD2 covers 11 bases. CDR3 size: 16 residues. Germline loops: CDR1 SGHRS, CDR2 YFSETQ. J gave up 7 bases and V 1 base, and 7 bases lay outside the gene matches. The CDR3 bases are TGCGCCAGCAGCTTGCCCACTAGCGGGAGAGGGAATGAGCAGTTCTTC. Its translation is CASSLPTSGRGNEQFF.

In its sample, this clonotype ranks as medium-sized. The chain couples TRBV27 to TRBJ2-2; TRBD1 is a possible D gene (5 bases). This CDR3 has 15 residues. Trimming cost V 7 bases and J 0 bases, with 12 bases left between them. Germline values: CDR1 MNHEY, CDR2 SMNVEV (reference sequence). Here the CDR3 reads CASTRDFANTGELFF. The CDR3 DNA follows: TGTGCCAGCACCAGGGATTTCGCGAACACCGGGGAGCTGTTTTTT.

CDR3 residues: CASSVGTDNEQFF. CDR3 in DNA: TGCGCCAGCAGCGTCGGGACGGATAATGAGCAGTTCTTC. The chain couples TRBV5-1 to TRBJ2-1; either TRBD1 or TRBD2 may supply D (5 bases each). There are 13 residues in the CDR3. CDR1 and CDR2 from the germline V gene are SGHRS and YFSETQ. With 4 bases removed from V and 7 bases from J, the gap between germline ends came to 12 bases.

By frequency in the sample, this clonotype is medium-sized. This sequence joins TRBV20-1 and TRBJ2-2, with 11 bases that match TRBD2. V shed 7 bases, J shed 7 bases, and the junction held 8 bases outside the gene matches. The CDR3 loop spans 14 amino acids. Germline V lookup: CDR1 DFQATT, CDR2 SNEGSKA (reference sequence). The CDR3 reads CSVPSGRSYGELFF. The CDR3 coding sequence is TGCAGTGTCCCTAGCGGGAGGTCTTACGGGGAGCTGTTTTTT.

In its sample, this clonotype ranks as medium-sized. The genes are TRBV20-1 and TRBJ1-6; D possibly corresponds to TRBD1 (5 bases). V gave up 0 bases and J gave up 7 bases, with 10 bases separating them. In germline, CDR1 is DFQATT, CDR2 SNEGSKA (reference sequence). CDR3 length: 14 amino acids. Written as DNA, the CDR3 is TGCAGTGCTAGAGAGGACTCAGGGAATTCACCCCTCCACTTT. As protein: CSAREDSGNSPLHF.

The CDR3 loop is CASSSFSTDTQHF. The CDR3 region has the DNA TGCGCCAGCAGTTCGTTCAGCACAGATACGCAGCATTTT. The gene calls are TRBV5-1 and TRBJ2-3; D is unclear. The end of the DNA fits TRBJ1-5 better, so the J call may be wrong. CDR3 size: 13 residues. Germline V gene lookup returns CDR1 SGHRS and CDR2 YFSETQ.

This clonotype rates as medium-sized. This sequence joins TRBV18 and TRBJ2-7; TRBD1 matches 7 bases. CDR1 KGHSH and CDR2 LQKENI come from the germline V gene. This CDR3 has 14 amino acids. The V segment lost 3 bases and the J segment 2 bases; nucleotides outside the gene matches: 4. The CDR3 sequence: CASSPGTATYEQYF. CDR3 DNA sequence: TGTGCCAGCTCACCCGGGACAGCTACCTACGAGCAGTACTTC.

The J gene is TRBJ2-4, the V gene TRBV20-1; the D is unclear. Trimming left V 6 bases short and J 0 bases short, with 12 bases between. The length of the CDR3 is 14 residues. CDR1 and CDR2 from the germline V gene are DFQATT and SNEGSKA (reference sequence). This CDR3 reads CSAQVPGAKNIQYF. The CDR3 nucleotides read TGCAGTGCCCAAGTCCCGGGAGCCAAAAACATTCAGTACTTC.

In this sample, this clonotype is medium-sized. The chain uses TRBV7-8 and TRBJ2-2; perhaps TRBD2 as D (6 bases). The CDR3 consists of 16 residues. Trimming shortened V by 4 bases and J by 0 bases, and 12 bases separated the two germline ends. CDR1 is SGHVS, CDR2 FQNEAQ, per germline. The CDR3 reads CASSSASATNTGELFF. In DNA form, the CDR3 reads TGTGCCAGCAGCTCTGCTAGCGCCACGAACACCGGGGAGCTGTTTTTT. The complete variable domain, with remaining parts taken from reference TRBV7-8 and TRBJ2-2, reads GAGVSQSPRYKVAKRGQDVALRCDPISGHVSLFWYQQALGQGPEFLTYFQNEAQLDKSGLPSDRFFAERPEGSVSTLKIQRTQQEDSAVYLCASSSASATNTGELFFGEGSRLTVL.

This clonotype counts as medium-sized. The gene calls are TRBV29-1 and TRBJ1-4; D remains ambiguous. Germline V lookup: CDR1 SQVTM, CDR2 ANQGSEA. This CDR3 comprises 11 residues. The germline V and J ends were trimmed by 7 bases and 6 bases, with 9 bases remaining between them. CDR3 coding DNA: TGCAGCGGCTATCGGGATGAAAAACTGTTTTTT. Its protein is CSGYRDEKLFF.

This clonotype is labeled as medium-sized. The chain is built from TRBV20-1 and TRBJ2-1; D not resolved. Per germline, CDR1 DFQATT and CDR2 SNEGSKA (reference sequence). V was clipped by 3 bases and J by 12 bases, with 15 bases between them. The CDR3 spans 12 residues. The CDR3 here is CSARPPATLQFF. CDR3 coding DNA: TGCAGTGCTAGGCCCCCAGCCACTTTGCAGTTCTTC.

By its share, this clonotype is medium-sized. The CDR3 nucleotides read TGCAGCGTGGGGGGGGGACTAGCGGGATTCTGGTTCTTC. Its protein is CSVGGGLAGFWFF. The rearrangement joins TRBV29-1 to TRBJ2-1; 13 positions match TRBD2. The CDR3 runs 13 residues. With V trimmed by 6 bases and J by 15 bases, 11 bases remained unmatched. CDR1 and CDR2 (germline): SQVTM, ANQGSEA.

The chain is built from TRBV20-1 and TRBJ2-4; 7 bases fit TRBD1. Trimming cost V 5 bases and J 1 base; bases outside gene matches: 14. Germline V gene data show CDR1 as DFQATT and CDR2 as SNEGSKA (reference sequence). The CDR3 contains 17 residues. CDR3: CSAWLQGETRAKNIQYF. The CDR3 region has the DNA TGCAGTGCTTGGTTGCAGGGGGAAACTAGGGCCAAAAACATTCAGTACTTC.

This clonotype is labeled medium-sized. The chain has TRBV30 and TRBJ2-1; TRBD1 matches at 9 bases. V was pared by 5 bases and J by 0 bases, with 2 bases of the junction left unmatched. This CDR3 comprises 14 residues. Looked up from germline, CDR1 is GTSNPN and CDR2 is SVGIG (reference sequence). This chain's CDR3 is CAWGQGSSYNEQFF. Here the CDR3 DNA reads TGTGCCTGGGGACAGGGGAGCTCCTACAATGAGCAGTTCTTC.

This clonotype is labeled medium-sized. The chain couples TRBV29-1 to TRBJ2-5; D is undetermined. V lost 4 bases and J lost 5, with 8 bases in between. The CDR3 extends over 11 amino acids. Germline V lookup: CDR1 SQVTM, CDR2 ANQGSEA. The DNA for the CDR3 is TGCAGCGTTGTCTGGTGGGAGACCCAGTACTTC. Its protein product is CSVVWWETQYF.

There are many counts of this clonotype. A much larger clone differs by one base, so this may be a read error. The chain combines TRBV12-3 or TRBV12-4 with TRBJ2-1; D is unresolved. Deletions cut 6 bases from V and 9 bases from J, with 12 bases between. The CDR3 consists of 12 residues. This CDR3 reads CASRWLVVEQFF. CDR3 sequence (DNA): TGTGCCAGCAGATGGCTAGTAGTTGAGCAGTTCTTC.

This clonotype was observed many times. The rearrangement joins TRBV27 to TRBJ1-5; D might be TRBD1 (6 bases). The CDR3 is 14 residues long. Germline CDR1 reads MNHEY; CDR2 reads SMNVEV (reference sequence). V lost 5 bases and J 3 bases, leaving 11 bases between the germline ends. The CDR3 coding sequence is TGTGCCAGCAGTCCACAGGGAACCAATCAGCCCCAGCATTTT. Amino acid sequence: CASSPQGTNQPQHF.

This chain uses TRBV3-1 with TRBJ2-3, with D possibly TRBD2 on 6 matching bases. Trimming removed 1 base at V and 4 bases at J, with 9 bases between. The CDR3 length is 14 residues. Germline V gene sequence: CDR1 LGHDT, CDR2 YNNKEL (reference sequence). The CDR3 is CASSQGGDSDTQYF. The DNA of the CDR3 is TGTGCCAGCAGCCAAGGGGGGGACTCAGATACGCAGTATTTT.

This clonotype is categorized as medium-sized. The V call is TRBV9, the J call TRBJ2-1; TRBD2 aligns across 7 bases. This CDR3 has 20 amino acids. V dropped 5 bases and J dropped 0; count of bases not matched to a gene: 20. From germline, CDR1 is SGDLS and CDR2 YYNGEE. In DNA form, the CDR3 reads TGTGCCAGCAGTGGACTTTATGACTCTAGCGGCAGGAGCTCCTACAATGAGCAGTTCTTC. As protein: CASSGLYDSSGRSSYNEQFF.

The chain couples TRBV12-3 or TRBV12-4 to TRBJ2-1; unclear D gene. CDR3 length equals 15 residues. V was pared by 7 bases and J by 3 bases, with 16 bases between. The CDR3 protein is CASTPVQRNYNEQFF. The CDR3 DNA follows: TGTGCCAGCACTCCCGTTCAACGCAACTACAATGAGCAGTTCTTC.

Judged by abundance, this clonotype is medium-sized (0.01 to 0.1%). V usage is TRBV29-1 and J usage is TRBJ2-1, with D possibly TRBD1 on 5 matching bases. V was pared by 0 bases and J by 6 bases, with 12 bases between. The CDR3 contains 14 residues. The germline V gene encodes CDR1 SQVTM and CDR2 ANQGSEA. Here the CDR3 reads CSVEDPRTRNEQFF. CDR3 DNA sequence: TGCAGCGTTGAAGACCCGAGGACACGCAATGAGCAGTTCTTC.

This clonotype is deemed medium-sized. The chain carries TRBV3-1 and TRBJ2-4; 9 nucleotides agree with TRBD2. The J segment lost 8 bases and the V segment lost 3 bases, leaving 5 bases of the junction unmatched. The CDR3 runs 14 residues. Germline loops: CDR1 LGHDT, CDR2 YNNKEL (reference sequence). CDR3 in amino acids: CASSQAGGGDIQYF. The CDR3 DNA follows: TGTGCCAGCAGCCAGGCGGGAGGGGGGGACATTCAGTACTTC. The whole variable domain, filled in from reference TRBV3-1 and TRBJ2-4, reads DTAVSQTPKYLVTQMGNDKSIKCEQNLGHDTMYWYKQDSKKFLKIMFSYNNKELIINETVPNRFSPKSPDKAHLNLHINSLELGDSAVYFCASSQAGGGDIQYFGAGTRLSVL.

Sample share makes this clonotype medium-sized. This rearrangement joins TRBV3-1 to TRBJ1-6; D is undetermined. V shed 4 bases and J shed 9 bases, with 16 bases lying between them. Looked up from germline, CDR1 is LGHDT and CDR2 is YNNKEL (reference sequence). This CDR3 contains 15 residues. CDR3 loop: CASSPQGISRSPLHF. DNA for the CDR3: TGTGCCAGCAGCCCACAAGGGATAAGCCGTTCACCCCTCCACTTT.

This clonotype is medium-sized (0.01 to 0.1%) by share. The chain has TRBV30 and TRBJ1-5, with D unresolved. The germline gives CDR1 GTSNPN, CDR2 SVGIG (reference sequence). CDR3 length equals 13 residues. Trimming took 1 base from V and 0 from J, leaving 4 bases between them. The CDR3: CAWSADSNQPQHF. CDR3 sequence (DNA): TGTGCCTGGAGTGCAGATAGCAATCAGCCCCAGCATTTT.

This clonotype is termed medium-sized. CDR3 nucleotides: TGTGCCAGCAACGAAATCAGAGGGGGCCGACAGTTAGAGACCCAGTACTTC. Residues: CASNEIRGGRQLETQYF. V and J are TRBV9 and TRBJ2-5; 7 bases agree with TRBD1. CDR1 is SGDLS, CDR2 YYNGEE, per germline. The CDR3 covers 17 residues. With 6 bases clipped from V and 4 bases from J, the junction kept 18 bases outside the gene matches.

By share, this clonotype counts as medium-sized. This sequence joins TRBV27 and TRBJ1-2; D may be TRBD1 (6 bases). Per germline, CDR1 MNHEY and CDR2 SMNVEV (reference sequence). The V and J ends lost 4 bases and 7 bases respectively, with 13 bases between them. The CDR3 runs 13 residues. CDR3: CASSSNHRAGYTF. CDR3 DNA: TGTGCCAGCAGTTCCAACCACAGGGCTGGCTACACCTTC.